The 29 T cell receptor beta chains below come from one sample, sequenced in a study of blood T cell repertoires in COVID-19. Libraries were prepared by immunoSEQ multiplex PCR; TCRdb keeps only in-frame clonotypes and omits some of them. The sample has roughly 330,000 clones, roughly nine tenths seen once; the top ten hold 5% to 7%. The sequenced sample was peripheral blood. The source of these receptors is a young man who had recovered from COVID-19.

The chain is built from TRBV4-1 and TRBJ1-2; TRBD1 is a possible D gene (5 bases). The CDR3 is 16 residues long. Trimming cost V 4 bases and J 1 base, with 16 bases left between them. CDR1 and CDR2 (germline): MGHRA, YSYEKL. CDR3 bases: TGCGCCAGCAGCCCCCCCGCGGGGGAGGGTAACTATGGCTACACCTTC. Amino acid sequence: CASSPPAGEGNYGYTF.

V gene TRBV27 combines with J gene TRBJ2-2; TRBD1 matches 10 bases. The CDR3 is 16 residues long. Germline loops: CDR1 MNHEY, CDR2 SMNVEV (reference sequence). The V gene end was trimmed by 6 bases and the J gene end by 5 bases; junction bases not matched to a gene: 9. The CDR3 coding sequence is TGTGCCAGCAGCGACCGACAGGGGGCGTTGACCGGGGAGCTGTTTTTT. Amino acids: CASSDRQGALTGELFF.

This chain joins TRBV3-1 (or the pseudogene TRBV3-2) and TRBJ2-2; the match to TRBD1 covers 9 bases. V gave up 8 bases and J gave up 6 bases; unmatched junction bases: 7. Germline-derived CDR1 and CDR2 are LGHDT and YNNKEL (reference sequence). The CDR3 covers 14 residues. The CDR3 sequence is CASWTGDGAGELFF. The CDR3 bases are TGTGCCAGCTGGACAGGGGATGGGGCCGGGGAGCTGTTTTTT.

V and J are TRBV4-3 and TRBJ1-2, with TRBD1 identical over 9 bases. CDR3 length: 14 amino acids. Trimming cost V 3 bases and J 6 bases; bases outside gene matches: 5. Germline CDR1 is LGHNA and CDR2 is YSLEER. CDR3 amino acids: CASSQTGGEDGYTF. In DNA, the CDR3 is TGCGCCAGCAGCCAGACAGGGGGGGAGGATGGCTACACCTTC.

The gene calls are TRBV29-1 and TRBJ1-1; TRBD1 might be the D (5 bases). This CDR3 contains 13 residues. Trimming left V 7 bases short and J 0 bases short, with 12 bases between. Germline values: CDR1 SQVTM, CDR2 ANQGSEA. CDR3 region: CSAAGQLNTEAFF. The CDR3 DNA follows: TGCAGCGCCGCAGGACAATTGAACACTGAAGCTTTCTTT.

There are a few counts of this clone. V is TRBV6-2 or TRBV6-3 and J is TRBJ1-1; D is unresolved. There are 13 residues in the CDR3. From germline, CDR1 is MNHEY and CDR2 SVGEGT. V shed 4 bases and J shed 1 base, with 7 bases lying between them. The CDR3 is CASSLGTNTEAFF. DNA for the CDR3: TGTGCCAGCAGTTTGGGCACGAACACTGAAGCTTTCTTT.

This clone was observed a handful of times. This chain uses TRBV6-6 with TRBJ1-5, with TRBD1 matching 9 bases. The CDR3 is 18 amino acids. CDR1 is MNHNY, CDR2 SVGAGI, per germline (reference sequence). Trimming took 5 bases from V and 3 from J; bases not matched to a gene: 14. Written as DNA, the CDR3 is TGTGCCAGCAGTCGCAGACAGGGGGGAGGAAGCGCCAATCAGCCCCAGCATTTT. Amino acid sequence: CASSRRQGGGSANQPQHF.

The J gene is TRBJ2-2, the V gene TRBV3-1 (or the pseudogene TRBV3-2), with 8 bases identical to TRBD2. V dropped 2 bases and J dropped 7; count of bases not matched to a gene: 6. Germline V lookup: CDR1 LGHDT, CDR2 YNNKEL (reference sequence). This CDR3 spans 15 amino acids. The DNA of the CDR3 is TGTGCCAGCAGCCAACGCCGGGAGGGCAGCGGGGAGCTGTTTTTT. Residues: CASSQRREGSGELFF.

The CDR3 nucleotides are TGTGCCAGCAGCTTAGGACAGGGAAATTCGAACACTGAAGCTTTCTTT. Protein product: CASSLGQGNSNTEAFF. The rearrangement uses TRBV7-6 and TRBJ1-1; 7 bases map to TRBD1. This CDR3 is built from 16 residues. Trimming took 1 base from V and 1 from J; bases not matched to a gene: 6. CDR1 and CDR2 from the germline V gene are SGHVS and FNYEAQ.

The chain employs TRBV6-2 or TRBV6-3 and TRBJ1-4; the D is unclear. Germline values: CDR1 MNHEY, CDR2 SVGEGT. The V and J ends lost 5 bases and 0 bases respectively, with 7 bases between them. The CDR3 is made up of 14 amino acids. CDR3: CASSRLSTNEKLFF. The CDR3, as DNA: TGTGCCAGCAGTCGACTGTCAACTAATGAAAAACTGTTTTTT.

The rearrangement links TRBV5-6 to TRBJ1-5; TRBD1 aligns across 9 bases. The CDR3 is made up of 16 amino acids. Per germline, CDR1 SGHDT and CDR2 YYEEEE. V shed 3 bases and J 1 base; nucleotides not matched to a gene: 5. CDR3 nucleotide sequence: TGTGCCAGCAGCTGGGACAGGGACAGGAGCAATCAGCCCCAGCATTTT. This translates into CASSWDRDRSNQPQHF.

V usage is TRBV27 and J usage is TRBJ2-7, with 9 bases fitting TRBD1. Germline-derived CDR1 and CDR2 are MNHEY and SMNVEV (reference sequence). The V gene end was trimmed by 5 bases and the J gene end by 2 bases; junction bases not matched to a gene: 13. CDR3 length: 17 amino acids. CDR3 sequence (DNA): TGTGCCAGCAGTCCGACCCCCGGGACAGGGAGGGCCTACGAGCAGTACTTC. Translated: CASSPTPGTGRAYEQYF.

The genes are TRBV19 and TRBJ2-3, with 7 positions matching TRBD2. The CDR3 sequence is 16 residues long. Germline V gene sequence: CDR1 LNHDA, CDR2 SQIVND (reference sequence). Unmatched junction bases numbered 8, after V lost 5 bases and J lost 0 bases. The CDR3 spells CASSPHTGGSTDTQYF. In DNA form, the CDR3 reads TGTGCCAGTAGTCCTCACACCGGGGGGAGCACAGATACGCAGTATTTT.

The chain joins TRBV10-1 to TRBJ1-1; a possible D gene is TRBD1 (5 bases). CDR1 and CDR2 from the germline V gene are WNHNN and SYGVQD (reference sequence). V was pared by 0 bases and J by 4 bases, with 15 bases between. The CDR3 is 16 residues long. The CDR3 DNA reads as TGCGCCAGCAGTGAGTCGAGCGCAGGGAAGGGCACTGAAGCTTTCTTT. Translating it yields CASSESSAGKGTEAFF.

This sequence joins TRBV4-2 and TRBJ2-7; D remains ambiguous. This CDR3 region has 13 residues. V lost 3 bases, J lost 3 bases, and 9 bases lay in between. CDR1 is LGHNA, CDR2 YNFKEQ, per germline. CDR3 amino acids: CASSQGENYEQYF. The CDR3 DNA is TGTGCCAGCAGCCAGGGCGAGAACTACGAGCAGTACTTC.

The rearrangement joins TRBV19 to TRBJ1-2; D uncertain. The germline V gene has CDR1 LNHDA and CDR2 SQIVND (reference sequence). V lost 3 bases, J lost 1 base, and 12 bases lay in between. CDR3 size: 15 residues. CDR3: CASSIGSILNYGYTF. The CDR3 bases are TGTGCCAGTAGTATTGGGAGTATCCTTAACTATGGCTACACCTTC.

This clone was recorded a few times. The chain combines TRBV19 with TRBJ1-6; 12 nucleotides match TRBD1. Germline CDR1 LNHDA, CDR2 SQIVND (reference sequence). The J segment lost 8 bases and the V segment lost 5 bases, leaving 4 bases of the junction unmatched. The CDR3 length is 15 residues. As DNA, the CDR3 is TGTGCCAGTAGTCCTGGGACAGGGGGCTATTCACCCCTCCACTTT. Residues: CASSPGTGGYSPLHF.

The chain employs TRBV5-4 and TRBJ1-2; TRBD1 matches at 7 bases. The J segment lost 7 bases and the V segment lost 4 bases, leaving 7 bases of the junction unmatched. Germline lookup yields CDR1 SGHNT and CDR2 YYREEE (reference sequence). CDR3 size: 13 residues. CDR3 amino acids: CASSLTGFVGYTF. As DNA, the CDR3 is TGTGCCAGCAGCCTGACAGGGTTCGTTGGCTACACCTTC.

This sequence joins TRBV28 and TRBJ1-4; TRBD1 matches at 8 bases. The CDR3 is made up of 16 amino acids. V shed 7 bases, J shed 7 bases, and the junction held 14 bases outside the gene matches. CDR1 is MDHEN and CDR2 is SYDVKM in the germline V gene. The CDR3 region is CASTRAGGTGAEKLFF. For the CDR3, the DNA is TGTGCCAGCACCCGAGCAGGCGGGACAGGCGCTGAAAAACTGTTTTTT.

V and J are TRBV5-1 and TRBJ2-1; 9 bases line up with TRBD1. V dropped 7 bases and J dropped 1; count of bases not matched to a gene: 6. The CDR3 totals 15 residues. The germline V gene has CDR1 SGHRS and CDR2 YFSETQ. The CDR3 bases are TGCGCCAGCCTAGCCGGGACAGGGTCCTACAATGAGCAGTTCTTC. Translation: CASLAGTGSYNEQFF.

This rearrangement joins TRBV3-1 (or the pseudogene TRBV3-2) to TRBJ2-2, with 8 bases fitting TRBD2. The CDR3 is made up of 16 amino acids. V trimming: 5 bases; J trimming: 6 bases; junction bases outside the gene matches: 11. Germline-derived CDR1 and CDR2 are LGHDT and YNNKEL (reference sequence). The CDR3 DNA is TGTGCCAGCAGCTCAAGGTCCAGCGGGAGCGCCGGGGAGCTGTTTTTT. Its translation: CASSSRSSGSAGELFF.

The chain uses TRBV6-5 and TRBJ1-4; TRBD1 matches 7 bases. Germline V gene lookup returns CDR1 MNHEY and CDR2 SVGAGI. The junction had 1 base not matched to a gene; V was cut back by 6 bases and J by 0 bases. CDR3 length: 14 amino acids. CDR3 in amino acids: CASRTGATNEKLFF. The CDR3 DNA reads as TGTGCCAGCAGAACAGGGGCAACTAATGAAAAACTGTTTTTT.

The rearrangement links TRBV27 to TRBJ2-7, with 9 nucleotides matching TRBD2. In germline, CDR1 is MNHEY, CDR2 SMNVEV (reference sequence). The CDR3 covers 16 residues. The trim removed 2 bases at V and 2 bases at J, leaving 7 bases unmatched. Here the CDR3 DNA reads TGTGCCAGCAGTTTAACCATGACTAGCGGCGCCTACGAGCAGTACTTC. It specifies CASSLTMTSGAYEQYF.

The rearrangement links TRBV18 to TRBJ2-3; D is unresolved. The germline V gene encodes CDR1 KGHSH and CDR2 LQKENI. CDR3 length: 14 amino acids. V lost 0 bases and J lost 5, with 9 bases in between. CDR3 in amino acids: CASSPPGQRDTQYF. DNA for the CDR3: TGTGCCAGCTCACCACCGGGCCAGAGAGATACGCAGTATTTT. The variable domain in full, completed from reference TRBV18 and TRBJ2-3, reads NAGVMQNPRHLVRRRGQEARLRCSPMKGHSHVYWYRQLPEEGLKFMVYLQKENIIDESGMPKERFSAEFPKEGPSILRIQQVVRGDSAAYFCASSPPGQRDTQYFGPGTRLTVL.

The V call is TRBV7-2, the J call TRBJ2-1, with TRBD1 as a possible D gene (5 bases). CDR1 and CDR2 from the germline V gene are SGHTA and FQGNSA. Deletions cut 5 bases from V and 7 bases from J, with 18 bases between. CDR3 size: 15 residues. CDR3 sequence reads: CASSVARGSTNEQFF. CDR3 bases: TGTGCCAGCAGCGTTGCAAGGGGCTCGACTAATGAGCAGTTCTTC.

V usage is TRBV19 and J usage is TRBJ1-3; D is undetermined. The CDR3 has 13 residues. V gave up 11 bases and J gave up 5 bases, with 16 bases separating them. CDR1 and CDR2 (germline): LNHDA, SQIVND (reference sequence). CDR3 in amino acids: CASRRGFRNTIYF. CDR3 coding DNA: TGTGCCTCACGCCGAGGGTTTAGAAACACCATATATTTT.

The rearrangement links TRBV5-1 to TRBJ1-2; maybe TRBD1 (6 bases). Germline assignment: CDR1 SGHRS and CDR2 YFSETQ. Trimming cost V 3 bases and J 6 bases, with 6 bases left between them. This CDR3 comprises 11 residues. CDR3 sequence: CASSSGDGYTF. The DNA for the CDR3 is TGCGCCAGCAGCTCAGGGGATGGCTACACCTTC.

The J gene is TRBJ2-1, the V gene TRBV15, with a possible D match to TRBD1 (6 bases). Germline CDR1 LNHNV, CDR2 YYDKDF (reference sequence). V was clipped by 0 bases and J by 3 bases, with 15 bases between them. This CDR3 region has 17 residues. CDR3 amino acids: CATSRDLGGVSYNEQFF. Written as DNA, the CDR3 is TGTGCCACCAGCAGAGATTTAGGGGGAGTAAGCTACAATGAGCAGTTCTTC.

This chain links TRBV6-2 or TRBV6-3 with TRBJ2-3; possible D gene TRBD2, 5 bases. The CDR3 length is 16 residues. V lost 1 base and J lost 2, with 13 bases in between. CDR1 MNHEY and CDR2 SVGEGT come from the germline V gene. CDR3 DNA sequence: TGTGCCAGCAGTTACTGGCGGGCAGAAGCCACAGATACGCAGTATTTT. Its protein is CASSYWRAEATDTQYF.